This T cell receptor beta chain was sequenced for a study of blood T cell repertoires in COVID-19. The wider study: Acute and convalescent COVID-19 specimens originated in the United States, Italy and Spain.

CDR3 size: 13 residues. Trimming removed 1 base at V and 5 bases at J, with 9 bases between. From germline, CDR1 is SGHVS and CDR2 FNYEAQ. The authors' processing: Counts of nucleated cells, estimated from reference gene primer amplification, were obtained. The method was immunoSEQ multiplex PCR; TCRdb's version includes in-frame clones alone and lacks a portion of them. The DNA gave D and trimming, while V, J and clone size come from that table. The table records over 400,000 clones, 70% to 90% of them present only once. V usage is TRBV7-6 and J usage is TRBJ2-7; D possibly corresponds to TRBD2 (5 bases). The sequence derives from a woman aged 25 to 39 with active or convalescent COVID-19. The sequencing input was peripheral blood. This CDR3 reads CASSLEVGDEQYF. In DNA, the CDR3 is TGTGCCAGCAGCTTAGAAGTCGGGGACGAGCAGTACTTC.